Shown below are 24 T cell receptor beta chains from a single sample sequenced in a study of blood T cell repertoires in COVID-19 (TCRdb year 2020). The receptor library was made with the immunoSEQ multiplex PCR assay. Entries here come from immuneACCESS through TCRdb and include only in-frame sequences with V and J called. Some clones fail to appear in such tables; in the studies checked, an unresolved V gene covers under half of the shortfall, and the cause of the remainder is unknown. Present in this sample are about 400,000 clones, approximately 89% of which were seen just once. The top ten hold about 1.8% of the sample. The sample consisted of PBMCs or T cells enriched from blood (not recorded which). These receptors originate from a woman aged 30 to 39 who had recovered from COVID-19.

The chain uses TRBV5-1 and TRBJ2-1; 10 positions match TRBD1. V was clipped by 4 bases and J by 4 bases; unmatched bases: 8. The CDR3 extends over 16 amino acids. In germline, CDR1 is SGHRS, CDR2 YFSETQ. The CDR3 region is CASSRKDRGIYNEQFF. The CDR3 DNA reads as TGCGCCAGCAGCCGGAAGGACAGGGGGATTTACAATGAGCAGTTCTTC.

The CDR3 loop is CASSSGPTASGNTIYF. The CDR3 DNA is TGTGCCAGCAGTTCTGGGCCGACGGCCTCTGGAAACACCATATATTTT. The V call is TRBV6-5, the J call TRBJ1-3; D is ambiguous. Germline V gene data show CDR1 as MNHEY and CDR2 as SVGAGI. Trimming took 4 bases from V and 0 from J, leaving 13 bases between them. CDR3 length: 16 amino acids.

This clone was seen more than once but under ten times. The chain employs TRBV11-2 and TRBJ1-5; D not certain. The germline CDR1 and CDR2 sequences are SGHAT and FQNNGV. Trimming took 5 bases from V and 10 from J, leaving 15 bases between them. The CDR3 spans 13 residues. The CDR3: CASSQEIIGPQHF. The CDR3 coding sequence is TGTGCCAGCAGCCAAGAGATAATTGGTCCCCAGCATTTT.

The table lists this clone with a count of one. This sample also contains other DNA sequences that code for the same CDR3. This chain uses TRBV2 with TRBJ1-1; 9 bases map to TRBD1. The CDR3 length is 14 residues. V was clipped by 4 bases and J by 3 bases; unmatched bases: 3. Germline CDR1 is SNHLY and CDR2 is FYNNEI. The CDR3 DNA reads as TGTGCCAGCAGTGTACAGGGGGCTGACACTGAAGCTTTCTTT. Translating gives CASSVQGADTEAFF. Based on the CDR3 plus reference TRBV2 and TRBJ1-1, the full variable domain is EPEVTQTPSHQVTQMGQEVILRCVPISNHLYFYWYRQILGQKVEFLVSFYNNEISEKSEIFDDQFSVERPDGSNFTLKIRSTKLEDSAMYFCASSVQGADTEAFFGQGTRLTVV.

The chain combines TRBV19 with TRBJ1-1; TRBD1 aligns across 12 bases. The CDR3 is made up of 18 amino acids. The V and J ends lost 2 bases and 5 bases, in that order; junction bases with no gene match: 12. Per germline, CDR1 LNHDA and CDR2 SQIVND (reference sequence). Here the CDR3 DNA reads TGTGCCAGTAGTATACTGCCGGGACAGGGGGCGAGAGGGACTGAAGCTTTCTTT. Its protein product is CASSILPGQGARGTEAFF.

V and J are TRBV7-2 and TRBJ1-5; 8 bases map to TRBD1. CDR1 and CDR2 (germline): SGHTA, FQGNSA. CDR3 length: 16 amino acids. Trimming at V came to 5 bases and at J to 0 bases, leaving 6 bases not matched to a gene. This chain's CDR3 is CASSSGTGISNQPQHF. CDR3 DNA sequence: TGTGCCAGCAGCAGCGGGACAGGAATTAGCAATCAGCCCCAGCATTTT.

The chain joins TRBV30 to TRBJ1-2, with a weak D call TRBD1 (5 bases). This CDR3 spans 14 amino acids. The germline gives CDR1 GTSNPN, CDR2 SVGIG (reference sequence). V lost 7 bases and J 0 bases, leaving 15 bases between the germline ends. CDR3 loop: CASSDQGSNYGYTF. In DNA, the CDR3 is TGTGCCTCCAGCGATCAGGGCTCTAACTATGGCTACACCTTC.

The chain recombines TRBV9 with TRBJ2-1; 9 bases are shared with TRBD2. Germline CDR1 and CDR2: SGDLS and YYNGEE. This CDR3 has 15 residues. V trimming: 3 bases; J trimming: 8 bases; junction bases outside the gene matches: 9. CDR3 in amino acids: CASSDGTSRVDEQFF. CDR3 bases: TGTGCCAGCAGCGACGGGACTAGCAGGGTCGATGAGCAGTTCTTC.

This chain uses TRBV3-1 (or the pseudogene TRBV3-2) with TRBJ2-1; 16 bases line up with TRBD2. The CDR3 sequence is 18 residues long. The germline V gene has CDR1 LGHDT and CDR2 YNNKEL (reference sequence). With 2 bases clipped from V and 7 bases from J, the junction kept 8 bases outside the gene matches. DNA for the CDR3: TGTGCCAGCAGCCAACCCGGGACTAGCGGGAGGGCCTGGAATGAGCAGTTCTTC. Encoded protein: CASSQPGTSGRAWNEQFF.

This clone was seen a few times. The CDR3: CASSLKGTGGSGELFF. The DNA for the CDR3 is TGTGCCAGCAGCTTGAAAGGGACAGGGGGCTCCGGGGAGCTGTTTTTT. The chain employs TRBV5-5 and TRBJ2-2; TRBD1 matches 12 bases. V trimming: 1 base; J trimming: 6 bases; junction bases outside the gene matches: 4. Germline V gene data show CDR1 as SGHKS and CDR2 as YYEKEE (reference sequence). The CDR3 sequence is 16 residues long.

The V gene is TRBV7-2, the J gene TRBJ2-1, with 8 bases identical to TRBD1. V lost 5 bases, J lost 8 bases, and 8 bases stayed unmatched. The CDR3 spans 14 residues. Germline values: CDR1 SGHTA, CDR2 FQGNSA. The CDR3: CASSLMVRGHEQFF. CDR3 nucleotide sequence: TGTGCCAGCAGCCTGATGGTCAGGGGGCATGAGCAGTTCTTC.

The chain joins TRBV7-3 to TRBJ2-2, with a weak D call TRBD1 (7 bases). This CDR3 region has 12 residues. Germline CDR1 reads SGHTA; CDR2 reads FQGTGA. V lost 5 bases and J 15 bases, leaving 16 bases between the germline ends. CDR3 nucleotides: TGTGCCAGCAGCCTCCCCAGGGGGGCGTTGTTTTTT. Amino acids: CASSLPRGALFF.

The chain carries TRBV15 and TRBJ1-1; TRBD1 might be the D (6 bases). The CDR3 length is 13 residues. The germline V and J ends were trimmed by 5 bases and 3 bases, with 10 bases remaining between them. Germline-derived CDR1 and CDR2 are LNHNV and YYDKDF (reference sequence). The CDR3 DNA follows: TGTGCCACCAGCCGGGCAGGGGACACTGAAGCTTTCTTT. Residues: CATSRAGDTEAFF.

The J gene is TRBJ1-2, the V gene TRBV5-8; D not resolved. Germline assignment: CDR1 SGHTS and CDR2 YDEGEE. Deletions cut 4 bases from V and 5 bases from J, with 3 bases between. This CDR3 comprises 10 residues. As DNA, the CDR3 is TGTGCCAGCAGCCTTTATGGCTACACCTTC. Protein sequence: CASSLYGYTF.

This chain joins TRBV28 and TRBJ2-7; maybe TRBD2 (6 bases). Per germline, CDR1 MDHEN and CDR2 SYDVKM. The CDR3 runs to 13 residues. V was cut by 8 bases and J by 3 bases, with 14 bases left in between. CDR3 amino acids: CASRGAGGYEQYF. The CDR3 nucleotides read TGTGCCAGCCGAGGTGCCGGGGGCTACGAGCAGTACTTC.

The gene calls are TRBV5-5 and TRBJ2-1; a weak D match, TRBD1 (6 bases). Germline values: CDR1 SGHKS, CDR2 YYEKEE (reference sequence). Trimming pared 7 bases from V and 4 bases from J, leaving 15 bases between. The CDR3 is 14 amino acids. CDR3 DNA: TGTGCCAGCGGAAGGACAGCTGATTACAATGAGCAGTTCTTC. Protein: CASGRTADYNEQFF.

The gene calls are TRBV9 and TRBJ1-1, with D possibly matching TRBD1 (6 bases). Germline lookup yields CDR1 SGDLS and CDR2 YYNGEE. V was shortened by 4 bases and J by 1 base, with 11 bases between the two germline ends. The CDR3 runs to 14 residues. As DNA, the CDR3 is TGTGCCAGCAGCCCCGGGACATCGAACACTGAAGCTTTCTTT. It encodes CASSPGTSNTEAFF.

This clone was detected once. This rearrangement joins TRBV5-1 to TRBJ2-7, with 7 bases that match TRBD2. CDR1 and CDR2 (germline): SGHRS, YFSETQ. This CDR3 has 14 amino acids. After removal of 7 bases from V and 1 base from J, the junction contained 8 bases not matched to a gene. The CDR3 reads CASAPSGDSYEQYF. The CDR3 nucleotides read TGCGCCAGCGCACCTAGCGGAGATTCCTACGAGCAGTACTTC.

This chain joins TRBV30 and TRBJ1-6; D may be TRBD1 (5 bases). The germline V and J ends were trimmed by 4 bases and 5 bases, with 24 bases remaining between them. Germline CDR1 and CDR2: GTSNPN and SVGIG (reference sequence). The CDR3 is 18 amino acids. CDR3 sequence (DNA): TGTGCCTGGAAGGCGTTAGGTCTTCGACAGACTCATAATTCACCCCTCCACTTT. This gives the protein CAWKALGLRQTHNSPLHF.

This clone has just one count. The genes are TRBV6-6 and TRBJ2-7; possibly TRBD2 for D (5 bases). V gave up 8 bases and J gave up 0 bases, with 11 bases separating them. Looked up from germline, CDR1 is MNHNY and CDR2 is SVGAGI (reference sequence). The CDR3 is 13 residues long. The chain's CDR3 is CASGGPLSYEQYF. The CDR3 nucleotides read TGTGCCAGCGGAGGACCGCTCTCCTACGAGCAGTACTTC.

The chain is built from TRBV2 and TRBJ1-3, with D possibly being TRBD1 (6 bases). Germline CDR1 SNHLY, CDR2 FYNNEI. Trimming took off 2 bases at V and 3 bases at J, with 11 bases between the two ends. There are 15 residues in the CDR3. The CDR3 nucleotides are TGTGCCAGCAGTGAAAGGGGGAGGGGTGGAAACACCATATATTTT. Its protein is CASSERGRGGNTIYF.

V gene TRBV2 combines with J gene TRBJ1-6; D remains ambiguous. Trimming removed 4 bases from V and 14 bases from J, with 12 bases in between. There are 12 residues in the CDR3. Germline CDR1 and CDR2: SNHLY and FYNNEI. The CDR3 DNA sequence: TGTGCCAGCAGTGGCGGCGGGCAGGCCCTCCACTTT. This codes for CASSGGGQALHF.

V is TRBV3-1 (or the pseudogene TRBV3-2) and J is TRBJ2-7; 8 bases are a match to TRBD2. V was pared by 3 bases and J by 1 base, with 2 bases of the junction left unmatched. The CDR3 contains 14 residues. CDR1 and CDR2 from the germline V gene are LGHDT and YNNKEL (reference sequence). CDR3 region: CASSHSSGSYEQYF. The CDR3 bases are TGTGCCAGCAGCCACTCTAGCGGGTCCTACGAGCAGTACTTC.

The rearrangement joins TRBV28 to TRBJ1-6; no definite D call. CDR1 is MDHEN, CDR2 SYDVKM, per germline. V dropped 3 bases and J dropped 7 bases, with 10 bases sitting between them. The CDR3 extends over 14 amino acids. The CDR3 coding sequence is TGTGCCAGCAGTTTGTGGGCCATCAATTCACCCCTCCACTTT. Translation gives CASSLWAINSPLHF.